The entry that follows covers one T cell receptor beta chain sequence. Its antigen is still unknown. This record belongs to a study of CXCR3-negative and CXCR3-positive naive CD8 T cells. The germline gives CDR1 MNHEY, CDR2 SVGAGI. This CDR3 has 16 amino acids. Study-level results: Researchers report that CXCR3-positive naive cells carry more hydrophobic TRB CDR3s than CXCR3-negative naive cells. Comparison of naive subsets found surface CD5 to be comparable, and TCR strength was inferred on the basis of TRB CDR3 properties.

The method, 5' RACE with UMI labels, was used to prepare the TRB cDNA libraries. TCRdb reprocessed the 5' RACE reads; each CDR3 protein has one entry and no DNA is given. In all, the sample yields 70,000 to 95,000 distinct CDR3 sequences. Sorts that each held 250,000 to 300,000 cells were run in triplicate for every CD8+ T cell subset. Naivety in CD8+ T cells corresponded to a CD45RO-CCR7+CD27+CD95- phenotype. The rearrangement links TRBV6-5 to TRBJ2-1; TCRdb proposes TRBD1, but this gene call is untestable without DNA. Sample: naive CXCR3- CD8+ T cells from blood. Subset specified: CD45RO-CCR7+CD27+CD95- naive CD8+ T cells lacking CXCR3 (TNR3-). This clonotype originated in a human donor in good health. Some clones in this sample may be carry-over from other donors' samples. The CDR3 is CASSYSNAGGYNEQFF.